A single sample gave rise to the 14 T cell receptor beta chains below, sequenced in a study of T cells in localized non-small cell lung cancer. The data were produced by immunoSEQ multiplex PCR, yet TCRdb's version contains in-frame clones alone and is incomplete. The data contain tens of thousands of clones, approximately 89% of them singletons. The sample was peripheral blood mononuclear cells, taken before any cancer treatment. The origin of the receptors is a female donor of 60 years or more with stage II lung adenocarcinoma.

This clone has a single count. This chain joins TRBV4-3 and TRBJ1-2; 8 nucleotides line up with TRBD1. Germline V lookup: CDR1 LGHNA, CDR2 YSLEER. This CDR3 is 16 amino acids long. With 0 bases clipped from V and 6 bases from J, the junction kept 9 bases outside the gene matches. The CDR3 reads CASSQERTGSPHGYTF. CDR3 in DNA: TGCGCCAGCAGCCAAGAAAGGACAGGGTCTCCCCATGGCTACACCTTC.

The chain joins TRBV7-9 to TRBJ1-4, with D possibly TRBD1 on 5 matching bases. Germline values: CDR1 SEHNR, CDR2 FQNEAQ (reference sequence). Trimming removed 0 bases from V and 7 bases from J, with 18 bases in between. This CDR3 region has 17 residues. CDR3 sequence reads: CASSLAQGLLRSEKLFF. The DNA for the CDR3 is TGTGCCAGCAGCTTAGCGCAGGGACTTCTAAGAAGTGAAAAACTGTTTTTT.

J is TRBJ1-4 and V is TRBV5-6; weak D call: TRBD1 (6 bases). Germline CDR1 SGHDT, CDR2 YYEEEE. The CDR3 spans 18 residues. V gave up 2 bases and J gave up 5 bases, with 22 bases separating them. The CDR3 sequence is CASSFVRNTPRGNEKLFF. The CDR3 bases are TGTGCCAGCAGCTTTGTCAGGAACACTCCAAGGGGGAATGAAAAACTGTTTTTT.

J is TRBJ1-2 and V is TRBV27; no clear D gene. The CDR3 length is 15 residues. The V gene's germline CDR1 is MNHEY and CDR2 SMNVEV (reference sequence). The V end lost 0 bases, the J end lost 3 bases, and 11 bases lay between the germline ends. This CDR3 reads CASSLSTPNHYGYTF. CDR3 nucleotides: TGTGCCAGCAGTTTATCGACCCCCAACCACTATGGCTACACCTTC.

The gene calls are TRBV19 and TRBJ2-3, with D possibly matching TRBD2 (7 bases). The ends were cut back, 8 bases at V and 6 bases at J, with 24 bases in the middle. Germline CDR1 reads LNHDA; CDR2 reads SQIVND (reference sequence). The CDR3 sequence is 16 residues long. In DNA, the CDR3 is TGTGCCAGTTCTCCCCCAAGGGGGGGTCCTGGGGATACGCAGTATTTT. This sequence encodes CASSPPRGGPGDTQYF.

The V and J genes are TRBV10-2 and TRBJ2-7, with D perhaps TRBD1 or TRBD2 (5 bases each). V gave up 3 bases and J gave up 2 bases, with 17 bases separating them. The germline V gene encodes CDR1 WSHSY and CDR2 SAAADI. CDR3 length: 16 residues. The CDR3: CASSDSIGGATYEQYF. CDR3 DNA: TGCGCCAGCAGTGACAGTATTGGGGGAGCCACCTACGAGCAGTACTTC.

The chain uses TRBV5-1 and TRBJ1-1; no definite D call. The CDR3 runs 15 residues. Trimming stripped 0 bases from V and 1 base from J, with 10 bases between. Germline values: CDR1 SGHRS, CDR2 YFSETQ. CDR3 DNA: TGCGCCAGCAGCTTGGGGCAGCTTGGGAACACTGAAGCTTTCTTT. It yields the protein CASSLGQLGNTEAFF.

The CDR3 reads CASSPAGQTQYF. DNA of the CDR3: TGTGCCAGCAGCCCCGCCGGGCAGACGCAGTATTTT. The chain employs TRBV5-4 and TRBJ2-3; D uncertain. Germline CDR1 reads SGHNT; CDR2 reads YYREEE (reference sequence). V was trimmed by 4 bases and J by 9 bases, leaving 12 bases between them. CDR3 length: 12 amino acids.

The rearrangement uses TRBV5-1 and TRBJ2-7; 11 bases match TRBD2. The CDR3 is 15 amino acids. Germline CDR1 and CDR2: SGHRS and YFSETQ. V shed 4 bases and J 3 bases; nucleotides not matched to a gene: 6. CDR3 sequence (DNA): TGCGCCAGCAGCGACGGACTAGCGGGCAGCTACGAGCAGTACTTC. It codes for CASSDGLAGSYEQYF.

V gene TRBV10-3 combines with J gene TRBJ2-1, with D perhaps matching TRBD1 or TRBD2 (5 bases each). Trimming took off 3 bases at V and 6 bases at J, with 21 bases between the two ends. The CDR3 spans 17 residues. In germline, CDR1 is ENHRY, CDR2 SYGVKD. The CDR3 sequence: CAISDPLTGRPSNEQFF. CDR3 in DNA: TGTGCCATCAGTGATCCGCTTACGGGGCGCCCGAGCAATGAGCAGTTCTTC.

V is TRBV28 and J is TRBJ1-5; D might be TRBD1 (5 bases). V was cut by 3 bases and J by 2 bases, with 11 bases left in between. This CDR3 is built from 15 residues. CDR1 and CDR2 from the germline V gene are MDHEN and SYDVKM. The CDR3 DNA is TGTGCCAGCAGTTTCGCAGGGACGCGCAATCAGCCCCAGCATTTT. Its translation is CASSFAGTRNQPQHF.

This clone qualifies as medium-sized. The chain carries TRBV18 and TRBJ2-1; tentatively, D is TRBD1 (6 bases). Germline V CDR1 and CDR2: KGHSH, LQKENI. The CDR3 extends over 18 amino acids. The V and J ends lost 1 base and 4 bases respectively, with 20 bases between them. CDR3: CASSPLGGQTDEYNEQFF. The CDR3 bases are TGTGCCAGCTCACCACTGGGTGGACAGACGGACGAGTACAATGAGCAGTTCTTC.

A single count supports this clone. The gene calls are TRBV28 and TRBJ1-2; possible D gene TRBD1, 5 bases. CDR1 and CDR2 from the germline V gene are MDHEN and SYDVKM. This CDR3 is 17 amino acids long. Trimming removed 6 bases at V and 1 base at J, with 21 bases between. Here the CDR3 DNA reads TGTGCCAGCAGGCCGAACCAACCGGGACGGATTAACTATGGCTACACCTTC. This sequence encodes CASRPNQPGRINYGYTF.

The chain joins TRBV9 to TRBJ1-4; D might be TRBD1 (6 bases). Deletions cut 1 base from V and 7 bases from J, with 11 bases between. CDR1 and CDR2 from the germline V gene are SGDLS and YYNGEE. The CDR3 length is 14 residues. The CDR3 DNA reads TGTGCCAGCAGCGTAACAGGGAGGAGTGAAAAACTGTTTTTT. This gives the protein CASSVTGRSEKLFF.